Shown below are 9 T cell receptor beta chains from a single sample sequenced in a study of blood T cell repertoires in COVID-19. Profiling relied on immunoSEQ multiplex PCR, and the TCRdb table lists in-frame clones only, not all of them. This sample carries under 300,000 clones, over 80% of them seen once, and the ten largest clones take around 6.5%. The sample comprised peripheral blood. All receptors come from a woman between 55 and 75 years old with active or convalescent COVID-19.

This clone has more than one count but fewer than ten. V usage is TRBV5-4 and J usage is TRBJ1-1; unclear D gene. CDR3 length: 13 residues. Germline CDR1 is SGHNT and CDR2 is YYREEE (reference sequence). Trimming shortened V by 2 bases and J by 1 base, and 6 bases separated the two germline ends. The CDR3 loop is CASSFIRNTEAFF. CDR3 DNA sequence: TGTGCCAGCAGCTTCATCAGGAACACTGAAGCTTTCTTT.

In its sample, this clone was seen a few times. V gene TRBV7-9 combines with J gene TRBJ1-5, with D possibly being TRBD1 (6 bases). V was cut by 5 bases and J by 4 bases, with 6 bases left in between. Germline lookup yields CDR1 SEHNR and CDR2 FQNEAQ (reference sequence). This CDR3 has 12 residues. The CDR3 DNA reads TGTGCCAGCAGCCAGGGGAATCAGCCCCAGCATTTT. Its protein is CASSQGNQPQHF.

This clone showed up just a few times. Written as DNA, the CDR3 is TGTGCCAGCTCCCCGAGGGAGGCTATCGGGAACACTGAAGCTTTCTTT. Translation: CASSPREAIGNTEAFF. V gene TRBV18 combines with J gene TRBJ1-1; D is unresolved. Trimming pared 6 bases from V and 1 base from J, leaving 18 bases between. Germline lookup yields CDR1 KGHSH and CDR2 LQKENI. This CDR3 comprises 16 residues.

This sequence joins TRBV11-2 and TRBJ2-1; TRBD2 matches at 11 bases. The CDR3 is made up of 18 amino acids. After removal of 2 bases from V and 3 bases from J, the junction contained 9 bases not matched to a gene. CDR1 and CDR2 (germline): SGHAT, FQNNGV. CDR3 protein: CASSLRRGTSGDYNEQFF. The CDR3 DNA reads as TGTGCCAGCAGCTTACGCCGAGGGACTAGCGGAGACTACAATGAGCAGTTCTTC.

This rearrangement joins TRBV29-1 to TRBJ1-1, with 7 positions matching TRBD1. CDR3 length: 13 amino acids. V gave up 4 bases and J gave up 1 base; unmatched junction bases: 3. CDR1 SQVTM and CDR2 ANQGSEA come from the germline V gene. CDR3 sequence reads: CSVARDRNTEAFF. CDR3 coding DNA: TGCAGCGTTGCCCGGGACAGGAACACTGAAGCTTTCTTT.

This chain uses TRBV5-5 with TRBJ1-1, with no clear D. Germline V lookup: CDR1 SGHKS, CDR2 YYEKEE (reference sequence). The CDR3 consists of 14 residues. Trimming took off 0 bases at V and 5 bases at J, with 11 bases between the two ends. The chain's CDR3 is CASSLDSLSTEAFF. Here the CDR3 DNA reads TGTGCCAGCAGCTTGGACAGTCTCTCTACTGAAGCTTTCTTT.

The chain joins TRBV19 to TRBJ2-1; maybe TRBD1 (5 bases). Trimming cost V 4 bases and J 3 bases, with 10 bases left between them. The CDR3 is 14 residues long. CDR1 and CDR2 from the germline V gene are LNHDA and SQIVND (reference sequence). The CDR3 protein is CASSRGGIYNEQFF. DNA for the CDR3: TGTGCCAGTAGTAGGGGCGGAATCTACAATGAGCAGTTCTTC.

The sample holds one count of this clone. The V call is TRBV5-4, the J call TRBJ1-4; the D is unclear. The germline V gene has CDR1 SGHNT and CDR2 YYREEE (reference sequence). V lost 0 bases, J lost 5 bases, and 11 bases lay in between. This CDR3 spans 15 amino acids. CDR3 amino acids: CASSLDNGLNEKLFF. For the CDR3, the DNA is TGTGCCAGCAGCTTGGATAACGGTTTAAATGAAAAACTGTTTTTT.

CDR3 sequence reads: CASSPDTGVAGANVLTF. In DNA, the CDR3 is TGTGCCAGCAGTCCGGACACAGGGGTTGCTGGGGCCAACGTCCTGACTTTC. The chain couples TRBV6-6 to TRBJ2-6; 7 bases map to TRBD1. V was pared by 5 bases and J by 2 bases, with 9 bases of the junction left unmatched. Germline V gene sequence: CDR1 MNHNY, CDR2 SVGAGI (reference sequence). The CDR3 consists of 17 residues.